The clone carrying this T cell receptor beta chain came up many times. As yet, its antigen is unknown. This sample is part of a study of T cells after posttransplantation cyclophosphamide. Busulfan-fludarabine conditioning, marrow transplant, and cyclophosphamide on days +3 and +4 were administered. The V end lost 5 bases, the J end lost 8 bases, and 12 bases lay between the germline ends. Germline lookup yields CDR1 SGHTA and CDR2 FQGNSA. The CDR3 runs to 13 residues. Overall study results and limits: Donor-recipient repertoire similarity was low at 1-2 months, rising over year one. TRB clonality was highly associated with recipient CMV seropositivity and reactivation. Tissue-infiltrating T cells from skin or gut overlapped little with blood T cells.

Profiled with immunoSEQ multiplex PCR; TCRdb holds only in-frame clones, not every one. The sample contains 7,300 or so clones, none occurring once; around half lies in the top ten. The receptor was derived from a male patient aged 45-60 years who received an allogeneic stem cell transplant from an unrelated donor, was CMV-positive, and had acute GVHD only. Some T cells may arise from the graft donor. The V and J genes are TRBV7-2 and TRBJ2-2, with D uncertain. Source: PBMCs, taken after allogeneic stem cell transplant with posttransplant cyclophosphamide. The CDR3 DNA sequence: TGTGCCAGCAGCCCCGGAGCTGCGGGGGAGCTGTTTTTT. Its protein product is CASSPGAAGELFF. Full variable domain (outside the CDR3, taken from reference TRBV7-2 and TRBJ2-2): GAGVSQSPSNKVTEKGKDVELRCDPISGHTALYWYRQSLGQGLEFLIYFQGNSAPDKSGLPSDRFSAERTGGSVSTLTIQRTQQEDSAVYLCASSPGAAGELFFGEGSRLTVL.